This TCR beta chain was captured in a study of cytomegalovirus exposure and HLA in healthy donors. Study results and caveats: For cytomegalovirus status, the classifier reportedly gave diagnoses with high specificity and sensitivity. Solely CMV serostatus was available to characterize immune exposure.

Concerning this clone: What it binds is unknown.

This CDR3 comprises 15 residues. Looked up from germline, CDR1 is KGHSH and CDR2 is LQKENI. V lost 2 bases, J lost 7 bases, and 4 bases stayed unmatched. It was healthy bone marrow donors who served as donors. PCR employed 60 Vbeta and 13 Jbeta primers. The protocol was immunoSEQ multiplex PCR, while the TCRdb copy is restricted to in-frame clones and leaves out a portion. In the table there are 170,000 or so clones, 65% to 90% of which are singletons. Material: PBMCs. This receptor was taken from a man in his fifties in good health and CMV-seropositive. The rearrangement links TRBV18 to TRBJ1-6, with 8 bases that match TRBD1. The CDR3 DNA is TGTGCCAGCTCACCAGACAGGGGACGGAATTCACCCCTCCACTTT. Protein product: CASSPDRGRNSPLHF.